This record concerns one T cell receptor beta chain sequence. Its specificity is not known. Trimming left V 8 bases short and J 1 base short, with 11 bases between. Per the germline V gene, CDR1 is MNHNY and CDR2 is SVGAGI (reference sequence). The CDR3 contains 13 residues. This sample stems from a study of breast tumors, draining lymph nodes, adjacent tissues. TCRdb itself ran the multiplex PCR reads through MiXCR, one entry per CDR3 protein. Altogether about 150,000 distinct CDR3 sequences are present, 30% to 35% being singletons, with the ten largest covering under 2.5%. The lymph nodes were axillary draining lymph nodes from breast cancer patients. Study observations and caveats: Compared with lymph nodes, tumors were less diverse; compared with nontumor tissue, more.

The chain recombines TRBV6-6 with TRBJ1-1, with TRBD1 as a possible D gene (6 bases). The sequence was obtained from a female donor with breast cancer. Some clones in this sample may be carry-over from other donors' samples. Sequencing was performed on axillary lymph node tissue. Written as DNA, the CDR3 is TGTGCCAGCCGGGACACAAAGAACACTGAAGCTTTCTTT. This gives the protein CASRDTKNTEAFF.